One and the same sample provided the 5 T cell receptor beta chains below, sequenced in a study of graft-versus-host responses after intestinal transplantation. Measured with immunoSEQ multiplex PCR; TCRdb has only the in-frame clones, and not every one. This table holds approximately 89,000 clones, over 75% found once. The source was PBMCs, collected roughly 68 weeks after intestinal transplant. The receptors shown here come from a human patient who received an intestinal transplant, so some T cells may come from the graft donor.

The V and J genes are TRBV7-9 and TRBJ2-5, with 7 bases that match TRBD1. CDR3 length: 15 amino acids. Germline lookup yields CDR1 SEHNR and CDR2 FQNEAQ (reference sequence). V was clipped by 4 bases and J by 2 bases; unmatched bases: 7. The CDR3 region has the DNA TGTGCCAGCAGCTCCGGGGACAGCCGTCAAGAGACCCAGTACTTC. Its translation is CASSSGDSRQETQYF.

The CDR3 DNA reads as TGTGCCAGCAGTTACGGTACAGGCACCTATAATTCACCCCTCCACTTT. Encoded protein: CASSYGTGTYNSPLHF. The genes are TRBV6-5 and TRBJ1-6, with D possibly matching TRBD1 (5 bases). CDR1 and CDR2 (germline): MNHEY, SVGAGI. Trimming took off 2 bases at V and 2 bases at J, with 10 bases between the two ends. The CDR3 runs 16 residues.

V usage is TRBV6-5 and J usage is TRBJ1-2; 7 bases line up with TRBD1. The V and J ends lost 4 bases and 4 bases, in that order; junction bases with no gene match: 0. Germline V gives CDR1 MNHEY, CDR2 SVGAGI. The CDR3 is 12 residues long. This CDR3 reads CASSSGGYGYTF. As DNA, the CDR3 is TGTGCCAGCAGTTCAGGGGGCTATGGCTACACCTTC.

V gene TRBV5-1 combines with J gene TRBJ1-4; 10 bases are shared with TRBD1. The CDR3 has 18 residues. The J segment lost 2 bases and the V segment lost 3 bases, leaving 10 bases of the junction unmatched. Germline V gene data show CDR1 as SGHRS and CDR2 as YFSETQ. The CDR3: CASSSSGQGLWTNEKLFF. The CDR3 DNA reads TGCGCCAGCAGCTCATCGGGACAGGGGCTTTGGACTAATGAAAAACTGTTTTTT.

The table lists this clone with a few counts. V usage is TRBV19 and J usage is TRBJ1-2; D remains ambiguous. Germline V gives CDR1 LNHDA, CDR2 SQIVND (reference sequence). This CDR3 spans 13 amino acids. Trimming took 4 bases from V and 4 from J, leaving 10 bases between them. The CDR3 sequence: CASSKAGSYGYTF. CDR3 DNA: TGTGCCAGTAGTAAGGCAGGCTCCTATGGCTACACCTTC.